This TCR beta chain was recovered during a study of shared T cell receptors in the human thymus (TCRdb year 2021). Background for the entire study: The study examined how self-reactive, shared T-cell receptor alpha chains are generated in the human thymus.

Comment on this clone: Its antigen has not been determined. Per-nucleotide qualities are absent, and no much larger clonotype sits a single base away.

The germline V gene (reference sequence) provides CDR1 PRHDT and CDR2 FYEKMQ. The CDR3 contains 14 residues, cysteine and phenylalanine counted. The kept DNA is CDR3 alone, 42 bases in frame from the first base. The trim is 0 bases for V and 5 bases for J, with a gap of 11 bases between the germline ends. The library was prepared using the immunoSEQ multiplex PCR assay. What TCRdb holds here is the immuneACCESS table cut down to in-frame rearrangements. Part of the clones is not present; checked against another copy, under half of the missing clones reflect an unresolved V gene, and the others are unexplained. Counted in this sample were roughly 550,000 clones; approximately 78% of them appeared once. The ten largest make up around 0.013% of the sample. The same sample was also used in a study of human thymus T cells. From that second study: Donors were immunologically healthy infants undergoing open corrective cardiac surgery for congenital heart defects in Finland. Thymus tissue was collected as surgical resects that were removed during corrective cardiac surgery. Usage of V and J gene segments appeared to be biased in both the thymic and the peripheral blood repertoires. Highly overlapping thymic TCR repertoires among unrelated individuals were reported in the related research. The study used 7 or 8 infant thymus samples plus four related peripheral blood samples to characterize TCR alpha and beta repertoires. Donor ages ranged from about 6 to 244 days, and the cohort comprised about six male and two female infants. Thymocytes were released mechanically from tissue and stored at -70 °C as pellets of about 9-32 million cells. A QIAsymphony instrument was used to extract genomic DNA from the frozen cell pellets. Using the immunoSEQ multiplex PCR assay, the TCRB and TCRAD loci were amplified from a standardized quantity of quality-controlled genomic DNA. The amplicons covered the V(D)J region and were long enough to include the CDR3 and to identify the V and J genes. Amplicon sequencing was performed on an Illumina platform through the commercial immunoSEQ service. Primer bias and sequencing errors were corrected using previously described methods, and TCRAD and TCRB definitions followed the IMGT database. immunoSEQ Analyzer 3.0 and VDJTools were used for repertoire analysis, which covered basic statistics, V/J segment usage, diversity estimates, rarefaction and pairwise overlap. Diversity was estimated using the Chao1, ChaoE, Efron-Thisted, Shannon and inverse Simpson indices, and was also estimated on datasets down-sampled to the size of the smallest sample. Repertoire overlap was determined by strict matching of CDR3 nucleotide sequence, V gene and J gene, and Jaccard-based multidimensional scaling clustering was applied. On average, thymus samples yielded about 810,000 unique TCRB clonotypes, whereas blood samples yielded roughly 80,000.

The sequence derives from a boy less than two years old with a congenital heart defect. Donor details come from another sample of the same person, matched by shared clones. The rearrangement combines TRBV13 with TRBJ2-7; TRBD2 is a possible D gene, resting on 6 matching bases. The sample taken for sequencing was thymocytes. The CDR3 reads as follows: CASSLGGGTDEQYF. The sequenced DNA: TGTGCCAGCAGCTTAGGCGGGGGAACCGACGAGCAGTACTTC.